This TCR beta chain was sequenced for a study of breast tumors, draining lymph nodes, adjacent tissues (TCRdb year 2016). For the wider study: TCR beta repertoires were compared across tumor, adjacent nontumor tissue and axillary lymph nodes obtained from breast cancer patients. The study aimed to assess the relationships and possible T-cell exchange between tumor, surrounding tissue and draining lymph node repertoires in human breast cancer. What the authors observed across the whole study: The data were judged consistent with most tumor T cells deriving from the lymph node and then expanding within tumor tissue. The similarity between tumor and nontumor tissue repertoires was significantly greater in luminal-like breast cancer than in basal-like breast cancer. Tumor T-cell repertoires showed less diversity than lymph node repertoires and more diversity than nontumor tissue repertoires, and tumor T-cell repertoires showed preferential V and J gene usage. Rather than being directly demonstrated, the conclusion that tumor T cells originate in lymph nodes was presented as consistent with a hypothesis.

This clonotype was seen ten or more times. There is no known antigen for this receptor. Per-base quality was not reported, and no clone a single base away is much larger than it. Lymph node samples were obtained from the axillary draining lymph nodes of breast cancer patients. The trim is 1 base for V and 3 bases for J, with a gap of 13 bases between the germline ends. From the germline V gene (reference sequence), CDR1 is LGHDT and CDR2 is YNNKEL. The CDR3 covers 15 residues, taking in both the cysteine and the phenylalanine. Of all the DNA, just the CDR3 is kept, 45 bases in frame from base 1. The instrument given in TCRdb is Illumina HiSeq 2000. TCR beta chain libraries were generated through multiplex PCR amplification. The amplified TCR beta chain products were analyzed by high-throughput sequencing. TCRdb passed the public sequencing reads through fastp at Q25 and MiXCR, retaining productive beta sequences. CDR3 protein duplicates are merged, each entry listing the most common genes and DNA. A total of approximately 100,000 distinct CDR3 sequences appear in this sample, approximately 22% of them only once. In total, the top ten clones hold less than 1.5% of the sample.

The V and J segments used are TRBV3-1 and TRBJ2-7; the best D guess is TRBD2, with 5 bases matching. This clonotype was obtained from a female donor with breast cancer. Some clones in this sample may be carry-over from other donors' samples. The sequenced sample consisted of axillary lymph node tissue. The CDR3 region reads CASSQGSVGSYEQYF. The nucleotide sequence reads as follows: TGTGCCAGCAGCCAAGGGTCGGTAGGGAGCTACGAGCAGTACTTC.